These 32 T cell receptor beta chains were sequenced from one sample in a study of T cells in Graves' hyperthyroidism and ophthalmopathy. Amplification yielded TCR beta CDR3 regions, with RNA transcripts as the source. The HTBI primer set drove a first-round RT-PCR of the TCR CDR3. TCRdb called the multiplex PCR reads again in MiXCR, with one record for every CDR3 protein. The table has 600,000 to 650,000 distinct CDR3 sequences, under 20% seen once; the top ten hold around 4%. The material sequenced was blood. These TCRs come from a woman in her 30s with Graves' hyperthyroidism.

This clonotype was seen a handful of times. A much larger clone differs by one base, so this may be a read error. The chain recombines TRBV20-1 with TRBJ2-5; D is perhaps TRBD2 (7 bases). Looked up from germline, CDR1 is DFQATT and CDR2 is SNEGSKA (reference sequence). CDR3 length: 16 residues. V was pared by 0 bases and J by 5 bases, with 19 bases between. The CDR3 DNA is TGCAGTGCTAGAGACTTCCGACGGGGGGCGACGGAGACCCAGTACTTC. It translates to CSARDFRRGATETQYF.

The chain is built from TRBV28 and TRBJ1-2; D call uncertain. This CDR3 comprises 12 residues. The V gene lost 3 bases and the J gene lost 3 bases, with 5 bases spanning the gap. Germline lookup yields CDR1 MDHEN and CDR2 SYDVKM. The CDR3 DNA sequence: TGTGCCAGCAGTTTGGGGTACTATGGCTACACCTTC. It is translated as CASSLGYYGYTF.

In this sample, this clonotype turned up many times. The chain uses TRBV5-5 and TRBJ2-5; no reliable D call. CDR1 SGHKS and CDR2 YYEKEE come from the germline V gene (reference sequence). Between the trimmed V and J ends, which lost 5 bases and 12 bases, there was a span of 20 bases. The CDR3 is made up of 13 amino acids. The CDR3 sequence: CASSQEWAFGKYF. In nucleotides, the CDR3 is TGTGCCAGCAGTCAAGAGTGGGCATTTGGGAAGTACTTC.

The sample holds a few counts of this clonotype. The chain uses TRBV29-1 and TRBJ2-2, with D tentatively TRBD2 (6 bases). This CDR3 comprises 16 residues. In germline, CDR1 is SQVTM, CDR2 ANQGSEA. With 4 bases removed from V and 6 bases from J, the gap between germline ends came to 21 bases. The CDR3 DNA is TGCAGCGTTGTTCTAGCGATGGGGACGAAACCCGGGGAGCTGTTTTTT. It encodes CSVVLAMGTKPGELFF.

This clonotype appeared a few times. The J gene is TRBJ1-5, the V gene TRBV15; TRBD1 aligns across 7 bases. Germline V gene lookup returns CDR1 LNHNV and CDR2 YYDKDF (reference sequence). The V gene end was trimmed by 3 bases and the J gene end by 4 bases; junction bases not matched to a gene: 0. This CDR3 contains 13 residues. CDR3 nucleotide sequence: TGTGCCACCAGCAGGACAGGGAATCAGCCCCAGCATTTT. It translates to CATSRTGNQPQHF. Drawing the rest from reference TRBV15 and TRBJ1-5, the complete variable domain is DAMVIQNPRYQVTQFGKPVTLSCSQTLNHNVMYWYQQKSSQAPKLLFHYYDKDFNNEADTPDNFQSRRPNTSFCFLDIRSPGLGDTAMYLCATSRTGNQPQHFGDGTRLSIL.

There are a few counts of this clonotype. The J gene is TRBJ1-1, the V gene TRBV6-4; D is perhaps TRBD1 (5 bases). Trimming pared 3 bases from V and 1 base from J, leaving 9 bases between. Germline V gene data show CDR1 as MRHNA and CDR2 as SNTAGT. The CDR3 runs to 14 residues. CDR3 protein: CASSEGTENTEAFF. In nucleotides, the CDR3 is TGTGCCAGCAGTGAAGGGACGGAGAACACTGAAGCTTTCTTT.

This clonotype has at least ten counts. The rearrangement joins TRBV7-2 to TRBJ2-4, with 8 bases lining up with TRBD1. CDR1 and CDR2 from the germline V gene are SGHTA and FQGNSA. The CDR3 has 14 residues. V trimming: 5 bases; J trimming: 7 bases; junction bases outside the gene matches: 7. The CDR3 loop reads CASSRTGWGNIQYF. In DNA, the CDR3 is TGTGCCAGCAGCCGGACAGGGTGGGGGAACATTCAGTACTTC.

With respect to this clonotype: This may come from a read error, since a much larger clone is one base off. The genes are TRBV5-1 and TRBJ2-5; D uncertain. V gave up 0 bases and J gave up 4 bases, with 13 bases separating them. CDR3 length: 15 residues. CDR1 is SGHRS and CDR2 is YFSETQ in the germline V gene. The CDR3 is CASSLGVAERETQYF. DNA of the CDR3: TGCGCCAGCAGCTTGGGAGTGGCGGAACGAGAGACCCAGTACTTC. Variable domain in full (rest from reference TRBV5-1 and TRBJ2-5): KAGVTQTPRYLIKTRGQQVTLSCSPISGHRSVSWYQQTPGQGLQFLFEYFSETQRNKGNFPGRFSGRQFSNSRSEMNVSTLELGDSALYLCASSLGVAERETQYFGPGTRLLVL.

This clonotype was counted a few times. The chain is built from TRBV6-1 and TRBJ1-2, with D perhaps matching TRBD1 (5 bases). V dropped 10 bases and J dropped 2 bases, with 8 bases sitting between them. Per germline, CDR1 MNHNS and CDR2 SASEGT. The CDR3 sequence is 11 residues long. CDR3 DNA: TGTGCCACCAGGGTGAACTATGGCTACACCTTC. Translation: CATRVNYGYTF.

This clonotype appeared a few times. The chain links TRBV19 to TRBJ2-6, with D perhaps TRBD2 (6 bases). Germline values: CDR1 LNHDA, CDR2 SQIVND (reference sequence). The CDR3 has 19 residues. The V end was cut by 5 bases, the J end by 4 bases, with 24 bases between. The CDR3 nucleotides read TGTGCCAGTAGTCCATCGGGAGCTGGCTCTTTGGGGGGGGCCAACGTCCTGACTTTC. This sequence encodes CASSPSGAGSLGGANVLTF. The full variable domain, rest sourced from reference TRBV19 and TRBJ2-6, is DGGITQSPKYLFRKEGQNVTLSCEQNLNHDAMYWYRQDPGQGLRLIYYSQIVNDFQKGDIAEGYSVSREKKESFPLTVTSAQKNPTAFYLCASSPSGAGSLGGANVLTFGAGSRLTVL.

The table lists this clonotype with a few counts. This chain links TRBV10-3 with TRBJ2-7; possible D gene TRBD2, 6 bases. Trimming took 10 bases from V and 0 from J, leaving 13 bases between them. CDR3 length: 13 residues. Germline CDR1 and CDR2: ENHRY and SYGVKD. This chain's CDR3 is CASTLASSYEQYF. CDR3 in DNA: TGTGCCAGCACCCTAGCGAGCTCCTACGAGCAGTACTTC.

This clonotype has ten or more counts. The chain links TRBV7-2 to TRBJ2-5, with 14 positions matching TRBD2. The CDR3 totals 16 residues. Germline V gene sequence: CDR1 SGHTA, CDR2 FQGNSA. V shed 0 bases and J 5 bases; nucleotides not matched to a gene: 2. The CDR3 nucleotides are TGTGCCAGCAGCTTAGCGGGACTAGCGGGGGTGGAGACCCAGTACTTC. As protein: CASSLAGLAGVETQYF. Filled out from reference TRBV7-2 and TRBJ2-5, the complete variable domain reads GAGVSQSPSNKVTEKGKDVELRCDPISGHTALYWYRQSLGQGLEFLIYFQGNSAPDKSGLPSDRFSAERTGGSVSTLTIQRTQQEDSAVYLCASSLAGLAGVETQYFGPGTRLLVL.

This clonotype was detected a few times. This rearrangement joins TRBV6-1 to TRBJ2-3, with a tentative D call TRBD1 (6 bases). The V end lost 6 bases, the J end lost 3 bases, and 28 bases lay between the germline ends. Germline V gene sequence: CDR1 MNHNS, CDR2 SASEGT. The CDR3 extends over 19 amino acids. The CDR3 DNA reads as TGTGCCAGCAGGGGGACACTGGGGGTACCGGGAACGGGTACAGATACGCAGTATTTT. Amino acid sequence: CASRGTLGVPGTGTDTQYF.

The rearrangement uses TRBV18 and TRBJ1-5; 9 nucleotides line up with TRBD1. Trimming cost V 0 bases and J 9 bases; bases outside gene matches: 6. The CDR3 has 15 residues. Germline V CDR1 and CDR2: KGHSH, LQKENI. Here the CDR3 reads CASSPPGQGLGPQHF. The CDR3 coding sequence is TGTGCCAGCTCACCACCGGGACAGGGATTGGGGCCCCAGCATTTT.

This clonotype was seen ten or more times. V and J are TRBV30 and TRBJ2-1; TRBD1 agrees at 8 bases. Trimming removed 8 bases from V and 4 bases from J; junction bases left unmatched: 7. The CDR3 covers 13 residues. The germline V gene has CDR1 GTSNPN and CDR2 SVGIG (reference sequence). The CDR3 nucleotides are TGTGCCGGACAGGGAATCTTGTACAATGAGCAGTTCTTC. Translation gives CAGQGILYNEQFF.

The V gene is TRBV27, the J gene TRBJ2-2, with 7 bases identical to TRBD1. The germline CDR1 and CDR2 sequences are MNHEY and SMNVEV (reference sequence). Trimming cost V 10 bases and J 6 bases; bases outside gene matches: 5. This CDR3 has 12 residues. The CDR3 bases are TGTGCCAACAGACAGGGACCCGGGGAGCTGTTTTTT. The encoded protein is CANRQGPGELFF.

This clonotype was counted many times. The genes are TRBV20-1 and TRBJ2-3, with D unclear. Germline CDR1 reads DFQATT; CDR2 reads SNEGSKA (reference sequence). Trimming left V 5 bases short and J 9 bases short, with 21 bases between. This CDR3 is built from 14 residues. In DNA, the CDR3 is TGCAGTGCTCCTGAGACCTACACCCAGTTGACGCAGTATTTT. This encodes CSAPETYTQLTQYF.

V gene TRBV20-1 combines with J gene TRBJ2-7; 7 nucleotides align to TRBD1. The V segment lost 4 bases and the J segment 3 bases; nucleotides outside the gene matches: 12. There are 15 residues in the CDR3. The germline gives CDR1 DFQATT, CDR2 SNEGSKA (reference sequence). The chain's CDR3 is CSATHRDSPNYEQYF. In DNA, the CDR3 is TGCAGTGCTACCCACCGGGACAGCCCTAACTACGAGCAGTACTTC.

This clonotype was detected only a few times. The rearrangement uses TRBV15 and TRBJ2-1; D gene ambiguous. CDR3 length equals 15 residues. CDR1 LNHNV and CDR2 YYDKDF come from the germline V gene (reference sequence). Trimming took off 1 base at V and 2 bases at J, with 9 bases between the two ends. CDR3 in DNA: TGTGCCACCAGCAGAGGAAGTGGAACCTACAATGAGCAGTTCTTC. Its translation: CATSRGSGTYNEQFF. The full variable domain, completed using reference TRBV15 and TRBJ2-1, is DAMVIQNPRYQVTQFGKPVTLSCSQTLNHNVMYWYQQKSSQAPKLLFHYYDKDFNNEADTPDNFQSRRPNTSFCFLDIRSPGLGDTAMYLCATSRGSGTYNEQFFGPGTRLTVL.

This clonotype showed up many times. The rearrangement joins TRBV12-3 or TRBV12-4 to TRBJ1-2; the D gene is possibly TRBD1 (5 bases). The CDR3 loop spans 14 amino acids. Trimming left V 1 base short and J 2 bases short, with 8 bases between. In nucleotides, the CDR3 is TGTGCCAGCAGTTTAGGACAGAAGAACTATGGCTACACCTTC. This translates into CASSLGQKNYGYTF.

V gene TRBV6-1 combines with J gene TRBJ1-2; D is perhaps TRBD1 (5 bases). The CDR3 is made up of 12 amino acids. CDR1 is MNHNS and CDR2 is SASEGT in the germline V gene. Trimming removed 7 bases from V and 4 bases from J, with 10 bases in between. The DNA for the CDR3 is TGTGCCAGCACCCAGGGAGGCTATGGCTACACCTTC. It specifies CASTQGGYGYTF.

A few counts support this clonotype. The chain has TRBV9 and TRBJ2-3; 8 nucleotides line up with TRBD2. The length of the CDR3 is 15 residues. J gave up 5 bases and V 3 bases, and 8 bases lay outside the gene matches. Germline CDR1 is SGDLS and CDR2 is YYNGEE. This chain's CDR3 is CASSDEAGVIDTQYF. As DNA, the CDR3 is TGTGCCAGCAGCGACGAAGCGGGAGTTATAGATACGCAGTATTTT. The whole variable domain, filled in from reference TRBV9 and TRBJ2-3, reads DSGVTQTPKHLITATGQRVTLRCSPRSGDLSVYWYQQSLDQGLQFLIQYYNGEERAKGNILERFSAQQFPDLHSELNLSSLELGDSALYFCASSDEAGVIDTQYFGPGTRLTVL.

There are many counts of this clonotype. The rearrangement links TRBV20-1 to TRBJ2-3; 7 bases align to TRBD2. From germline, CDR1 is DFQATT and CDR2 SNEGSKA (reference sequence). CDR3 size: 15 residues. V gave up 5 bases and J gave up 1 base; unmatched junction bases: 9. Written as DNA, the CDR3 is TGCAGTGCTCCCGCTTCAGCGGGACGCACAGATACGCAGTATTTT. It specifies CSAPASAGRTDTQYF.

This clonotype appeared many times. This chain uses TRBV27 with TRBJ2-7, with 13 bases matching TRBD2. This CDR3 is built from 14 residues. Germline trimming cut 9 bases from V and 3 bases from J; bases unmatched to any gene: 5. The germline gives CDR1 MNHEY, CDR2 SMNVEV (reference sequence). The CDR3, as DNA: TGTGCCAGTCGACTAGCGGGAGGTTTCTACGAGCAGTACTTC. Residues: CASRLAGGFYEQYF.

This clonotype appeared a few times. CDR3 sequence: CASSSRALGQGTDTQYF. The CDR3 DNA sequence: TGTGCCAGCAGTTCCCGGGCGCTCGGACAGGGCACAGATACGCAGTATTTT. V gene TRBV6-2 or TRBV6-3 combines with J gene TRBJ2-3; 7 bases fit TRBD1. Germline V gene data show CDR1 as MNHEY and CDR2 as SVGEGT. J gave up 1 base and V 4 bases, and 11 bases lay outside the gene matches. The length of the CDR3 is 17 residues.

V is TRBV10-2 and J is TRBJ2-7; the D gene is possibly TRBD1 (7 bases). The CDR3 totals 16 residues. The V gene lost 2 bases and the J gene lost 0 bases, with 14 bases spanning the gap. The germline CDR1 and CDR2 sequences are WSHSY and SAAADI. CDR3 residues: CASSERGAGGSYEQYF. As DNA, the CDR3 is TGCGCCAGCAGTGAGAGGGGGGCAGGGGGCTCCTACGAGCAGTACTTC.

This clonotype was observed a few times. The CDR3 region has the DNA TGCGCCAGCAGCCAAGTTTTAGGAGTCGGCCCCCAGCATTTT. Residues: CASSQVLGVGPQHF. V usage is TRBV4-1 and J usage is TRBJ1-5; no reliable D call. The CDR3 has 14 residues. V shed 1 base and J shed 10 bases, with 14 bases lying between them. Germline assignment: CDR1 MGHRA and CDR2 YSYEKL.

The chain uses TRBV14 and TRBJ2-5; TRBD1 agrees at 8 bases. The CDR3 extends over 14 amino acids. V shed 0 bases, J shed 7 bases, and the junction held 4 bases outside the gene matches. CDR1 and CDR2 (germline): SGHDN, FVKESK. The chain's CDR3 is CASSQDGTGWTQYF. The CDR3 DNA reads TGTGCCAGCAGCCAAGATGGGACAGGATGGACCCAGTACTTC.

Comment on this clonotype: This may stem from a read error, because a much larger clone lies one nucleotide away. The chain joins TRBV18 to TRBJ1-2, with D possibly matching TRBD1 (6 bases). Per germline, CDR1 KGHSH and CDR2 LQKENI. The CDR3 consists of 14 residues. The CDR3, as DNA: TGTGCCAGCTCAGTTACTCCGGACAGTTATGGCTACGCCTTC. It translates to CASSVTPDSYGYAF.

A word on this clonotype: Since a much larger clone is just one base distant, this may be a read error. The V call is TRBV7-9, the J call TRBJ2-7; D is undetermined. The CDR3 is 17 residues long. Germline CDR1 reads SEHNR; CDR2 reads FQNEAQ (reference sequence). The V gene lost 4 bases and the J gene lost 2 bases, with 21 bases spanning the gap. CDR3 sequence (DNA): TGTGCCAGCAGCTCAGAAAGCAGGCTTTTGACGCCCTACGAGCAGTACTTC. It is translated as CASSSESRLLTPYEQYF.

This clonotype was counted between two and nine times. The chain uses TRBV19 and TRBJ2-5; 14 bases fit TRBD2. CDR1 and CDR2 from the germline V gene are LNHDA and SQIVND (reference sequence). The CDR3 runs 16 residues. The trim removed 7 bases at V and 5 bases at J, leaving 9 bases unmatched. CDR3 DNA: TGTGCCAGTACCAGCGGACTAGCGGGAGGAGGGGAGACCCAGTACTTC. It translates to CASTSGLAGGGETQYF.

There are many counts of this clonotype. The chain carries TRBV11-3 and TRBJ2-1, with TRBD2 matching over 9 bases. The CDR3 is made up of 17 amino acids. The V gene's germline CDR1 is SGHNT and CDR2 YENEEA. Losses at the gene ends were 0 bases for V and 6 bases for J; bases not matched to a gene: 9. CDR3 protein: CASSLESLIAGANEQFF. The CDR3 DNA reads TGTGCCAGCAGCTTAGAATCATTGATAGCGGGAGCCAATGAGCAGTTCTTC.